This T cell receptor beta chain was sequenced during a study of patients and donors after allogeneic stem cell transplantation. TCRdb reprocessed the RT-PCR reads with MiXCR, giving one entry per CDR3 protein. The table shows 90,000 to 120,000 distinct CDR3 sequences, with roughly 35% occurring only once. This CDR3 contains 13 residues. Per the germline V gene, CDR1 is LGHNA and CDR2 is YSLEER. The V end was cut by 1 base, the J end by 2 bases, with 5 bases between. The clonotype originates from a human donor who was either an allogeneic HSCT recipient or a stem cell or donor lymphocyte infusion donor (not recorded which). It is not recorded whose cells these are; they may come from a transplant donor. Sequencing was performed on blood, either unsorted or a sorted T cell fraction (not recorded which). The V call is TRBV4-3, the J call TRBJ1-1; D uncertain. This chain's CDR3 is CASSQGGNTEAFF. CDR3 nucleotides: TGCGCCAGCAGCCAAGGAGGCAACACTGAAGCTTTCTTT.